A single sample gave rise to the 8 T cell receptor beta chains below, sequenced in a study of T-cell memory formation after mild COVID-19. TCRdb itself ran the 5' RACE reads through MiXCR, one entry per CDR3 protein. Of 350,000 to 500,000 distinct CDR3 sequences listed, about 25% are singletons. Material: PBMCs or a T cell subset sorted from them (not recorded which). These receptors originate from an adult woman who had mild COVID-19 (a few samples of this study predate the infection). Cell type and time point are not known.

This clonotype was observed a handful of times. The chain uses TRBV5-1 and TRBJ2-1; TRBD2 agrees at 7 bases. Germline lookup yields CDR1 SGHRS and CDR2 YFSETQ. The J segment lost 4 bases and the V segment lost 4 bases, leaving 14 bases of the junction unmatched. The CDR3 has 17 amino acids. CDR3 bases: TGCGCCAGCAGCAGCGGGGAGGGTTCCCCACAATACAATGAGCAGTTCTTC. Encoded protein: CASSSGEGSPQYNEQFF.

The rearrangement uses TRBV7-6 and TRBJ2-3, with D unclear. Germline V gene sequence: CDR1 SGHVS, CDR2 FNYEAQ. Trimming stripped 3 bases from V and 5 bases from J, with 15 bases between. The CDR3 is 15 amino acids. In DNA, the CDR3 is TGTGCCAGCAGCTTCCCCCCGCCGACACGAGATACGCAGTATTTT. Its translation is CASSFPPPTRDTQYF.

The rearrangement joins TRBV3-1 to TRBJ2-5, with D perhaps matching TRBD1 or TRBD2 (6 bases each). Germline loops: CDR1 LGHDT, CDR2 YNNKEL (reference sequence). This CDR3 spans 16 amino acids. V was shortened by 0 bases and J by 13 bases, with 24 bases between the two germline ends. CDR3: CASSQEDRGPAHGRYF. The CDR3, as DNA: TGTGCCAGCAGCCAAGAGGATCGGGGGCCCGCCCACGGCCGGTACTTC.

V usage is TRBV7-9 and J usage is TRBJ2-7, with 7 positions matching TRBD1. There are 13 residues in the CDR3. Per germline, CDR1 SEHNR and CDR2 FQNEAQ (reference sequence). V shed 3 bases and J 5 bases; nucleotides not matched to a gene: 4. CDR3 sequence: CASSFPGQNEQYF. CDR3 nucleotide sequence: TGTGCCAGCAGCTTCCCGGGACAGAACGAGCAGTACTTC.

The chain carries TRBV7-9 and TRBJ1-2, with a weak D call TRBD1 (5 bases). V was trimmed by 5 bases and J by 5 bases, leaving 15 bases between them. The CDR3 is made up of 14 amino acids. Germline CDR1 is SEHNR and CDR2 is FQNEAQ (reference sequence). Here the CDR3 reads CASSPAAGVYGYTF. The CDR3 nucleotides read TGTGCCAGCAGCCCCGCCGCGGGGGTTTATGGCTACACCTTC. Filled out from reference TRBV7-9 and TRBJ1-2, the complete variable domain reads DTGVSQNPRHKITKRGQNVTFRCDPISEHNRLYWYRQTLGQGPEFLTYFQNEAQLEKSRLLSDRFSAERPKGSFSTLEIQRTEQGDSAMYLCASSPAAGVYGYTFGSGTRLTVV.

The chain combines TRBV5-6 with TRBJ1-1; no reliable D call. Germline CDR1 is SGHDT and CDR2 is YYEEEE. This CDR3 is 15 amino acids long. V was shortened by 5 bases and J by 1 base, with 15 bases between the two germline ends. The CDR3 here is CASRSLRIRNTEAFF. For the CDR3, the DNA is TGTGCCAGCAGGTCCCTGAGGATCAGGAACACTGAAGCTTTCTTT.

For the CDR3, the DNA is TGTGCCAGCAGCTTAGCTTGGACAGCCGAAGAGACCCAGTACTTC. It is translated as CASSLAWTAEETQYF. The rearrangement joins TRBV7-9 to TRBJ2-5, with D perhaps TRBD1 (6 bases). Germline V gene sequence: CDR1 SEHNR, CDR2 FQNEAQ (reference sequence). With 0 bases removed from V and 3 bases from J, the gap between germline ends came to 11 bases. The CDR3 extends over 15 amino acids.

The CDR3 is CASREGGTNEKLFF. CDR3 in DNA: TGTGCCAGCAGGGAGGGGGGAACTAATGAAAAACTGTTTTTT. The chain employs TRBV28 and TRBJ1-4, with D possibly TRBD1 on 6 matching bases. Trimming pared 6 bases from V and 1 base from J, leaving 9 bases between. Germline values: CDR1 MDHEN, CDR2 SYDVKM. The CDR3 is made up of 14 amino acids.